This T cell receptor beta chain originates from a study of Ad26.COV2.S vaccination and SARS-CoV-2 variants. Some clones are missing from TCRdb's copy, which holds only in-frame ones; the method was immunoSEQ multiplex PCR. Of hundreds of thousands of clones listed, 75% to 90% are singletons. Treatment denoted: about 20 received Ad26.COV2.S at low or high dose, single or two shots; roughly five received placebo; per-sample allocation not given. All samples were drawn on day 63, counting from the first vaccine or placebo injection. Boston supplied an adult donor aged 18-55 years. Its platform was an Ad26 vector, and its expressed antigen was Wuhan-strain SARS-CoV-2 spike. Germline V gene data show CDR1 as MNHEY and CDR2 as SVGEGT. The CDR3 has 13 residues. V was pared by 6 bases and J by 7 bases, with 13 bases between. This clone appeared once.

The receptor was isolated from a person aged 18-65 years who received the Ad26.COV2.S COVID-19 vaccine or a placebo. The chain has TRBV6-2 or TRBV6-3 and TRBJ1-5; D is uncertain. The sequencing here drew on peripheral blood, taken in a trial of Ad26.COV2.S vaccine versus placebo. The CDR3 spells CASSPRAGQPQHF. CDR3 in DNA: TGTGCCAGCAGCCCGCGAGCCGGCCAGCCCCAGCATTTT.